These T cell receptor beta chains were read from a single sample in a study of blood T cell repertoires in COVID-19. Profiled with immunoSEQ multiplex PCR; TCRdb holds only in-frame clones, not every one. The sample consists of about 170,000 clones, over 80% of them appearing once. The sample taken for sequencing was PBMCs or T cells enriched from blood (not recorded which). The receptors derive from a woman aged 45-60 years who had recovered from COVID-19. CDR3s include the opening cysteine and the closing phenylalanine or tryptophan. A D gene is named only where the DNA matches it firmly. Size values are once, few and many counts, or a class for expanded clones, and some rows have none.

cdr3_nt: TGTGCCAGCAGCTCGGGGGAGACAGGGTGGACCTTC
cdr3_aa: CASSSGETGWTF
clone_size: .
v_call: TRBV7-8
d_call: TRBD1
j_call: TRBJ1-2

cdr3_nt: TGTGCCAGCAGAAGGGAGTTAGTCTACACCTTC
cdr3_aa: CASRRELVYTF
clone_size: .
v_call: TRBV2
d_call: .
j_call: TRBJ1-2

cdr3_nt: TGTGCCAGCAGCGACAGTTCGGGGGGTAATCAGCCCCAGCATTTT
cdr3_aa: CASSDSSGGNQPQHF
clone_size: once
v_call: TRBV7-9
d_call: .
j_call: TRBJ1-5

cdr3_nt: TGTGCCTGGAGTGTACTAGCGGGGAAAACAGATACGCAGTATTTT
cdr3_aa: CAWSVLAGKTDTQYF
clone_size: .
v_call: TRBV30
d_call: TRBD2
j_call: TRBJ2-3

cdr3_nt: TGTGCCAGCAGCCAAGCTACAGGGGCCTCGGAGACCCAGTACTTC
cdr3_aa: CASSQATGASETQYF
clone_size: .
v_call: TRBV3-1/TRBV3-2
d_call: TRBD1
j_call: TRBJ2-5

cdr3_nt: TGTGCCAGCACGGGGATTGGAGAGACCCAGTACTTC
cdr3_aa: CASTGIGETQYF
clone_size: .
v_call: TRBV6-5
d_call: .
j_call: TRBJ2-5

cdr3_nt: TGTGCCAGCAGGCTGATACCGGGACAGGGGGCCGCGGGCACTGAAGCTTTCTTT
cdr3_aa: CASRLIPGQGAAGTEAFF
clone_size: once
v_call: TRBV7-8
d_call: TRBD1
j_call: TRBJ1-1

cdr3_nt: TGTGCCAGCAGCTCCGGTTACTATGGCTACACCTTC
cdr3_aa: CASSSGYYGYTF
clone_size: once
v_call: TRBV5-4
d_call: .
j_call: TRBJ1-2

cdr3_nt: TGTGCCAGCAGCCAAGATGGGGGAGGCGGCAATCAGCCCCAGCATTTT
cdr3_aa: CASSQDGGGGNQPQHF
clone_size: .
v_call: TRBV3-1/TRBV3-2
d_call: .
j_call: TRBJ1-5

cdr3_nt: TGTGCCAGCAGCGGAACGACAGGGCTTAAACAGCCCCAGCATTTT
cdr3_aa: CASSGTTGLKQPQHF
clone_size: .
v_call: TRBV28
d_call: TRBD1
j_call: TRBJ1-5

cdr3_nt: TGCGCCAGCAGCTTGGGACAGGGGCCGTATGAAAAACTGTTTTTT
cdr3_aa: CASSLGQGPYEKLFF
clone_size: .
v_call: TRBV5-1
d_call: TRBD1
j_call: TRBJ1-4